This TCR beta chain was profiled in a study of T cells in Graves' hyperthyroidism and ophthalmopathy. Study-level results: Also found in blood were most expanded thyroid clonotypes above 0.001.

There were TCR beta CDR3 regions amplified from RNA transcripts. First-round RT-PCR targeting the TCR CDR3 was performed with the HTBI primer set. TCRdb re-derived calls from the multiplex PCR reads in MiXCR, one entry per CDR3 protein. Found here are around 610,000 distinct CDR3 sequences, roughly 15% of them singletons; the top ten hold around 4%. As concerns this clonotype: The antigen remains unidentified.

CDR1 and CDR2 (germline): SNHLY, FYNNEI. V lost 2 bases to trimming and J lost 1 base, with 11 bases between them. The CDR3 length is 16 residues. The rearrangement uses TRBV2 and TRBJ2-2; D is ambiguous. The origin of this receptor is a woman in her thirties or forties with Graves' ophthalmopathy. The specimen sequenced was blood. The CDR3 DNA follows: TGTGCCAGCAGTGAATTTAGGGCTGTGAACACCGGGGAGCTGTTTTTT. Protein product: CASSEFRAVNTGELFF. Full variable domain (missing parts from reference TRBV2 and TRBJ2-2): EPEVTQTPSHQVTQMGQEVILRCVPISNHLYFYWYRQILGQKVEFLVSFYNNEISEKSEIFDDQFSVERPDGSNFTLKIRSTKLEDSAMYFCASSEFRAVNTGELFFGEGSRLTVL.